This T cell receptor beta chain was identified in a study of long-term antiretroviral therapy in people with HIV. About the research overall: The oldest samples precede the 2015 immediate-ART recommendation by about a decade. Study outcomes and limitations: Increased diversity was seen after ART, yet it remained lower than in transplant donor controls.

Germline values: CDR1 MNHEY, CDR2 SMNVEV (reference sequence). J lost 7 bases, V lost 2 bases, and 7 bases had no gene match. The CDR3 runs to 15 residues. Notes on this clone: The antigen is unknown.

Assay version v3.0 of immunoSEQ was used, and it was run at survey level. Data came from immunoSEQ multiplex PCR; TCRdb stores just in-frame clones and leaves some out. Here the sample spans roughly 30,000 clones, roughly 86% being singletons. The receptor's source is a woman aged 25 to 39 with HIV. Specimen: unsorted PBMCs, collected 0.8 years after starting antiretroviral therapy. The rearrangement joins TRBV27 to TRBJ2-1; 8 positions agree with TRBD1. In nucleotides, the CDR3 is TGTGCCAGCAGTTTAAGGACAGGGCGTGGAAATGAGCAGTTCTTC. It specifies CASSLRTGRGNEQFF.